One sample yielded the 30 T cell receptor beta chains listed below, sequenced in a study of siplizumab effects on memory and regulatory T cells. Assay used: immunoSEQ multiplex PCR; TCRdb lists only in-frame clones, some missing. The repertoire holds approximately 94,000 clones, with about 90% as singletons. Sequenced: CD4+ T cells sorted from blood. These receptor sequences come from a human donor in good health.

The chain uses TRBV22-1 and TRBJ2-5. TRBV22-1 has pseudogene status. The CDR3 covers 16 residues. CDR3 sequence (DNA): TGTCCTGGGAGCGCACGTAATTGGGGACCTCAAGAGACCCAGTACTTC. It encodes CPGSARNWGPQETQYF.

This chain connects TRBV2 to TRBJ2-3; TRBD1 is a possible D gene (6 bases). CDR3 length equals 13 residues. Germline V gene sequence: CDR1 SNHLY, CDR2 FYNNEI. The V end lost 7 bases, the J end lost 3 bases, and 11 bases lay between the germline ends. CDR3 region: CASTYGQTDTQYF. The CDR3 DNA reads TGTGCCAGCACCTACGGACAGACAGATACGCAGTATTTT. The full variable domain, its missing parts supplied by reference TRBV2 and TRBJ2-3, is EPEVTQTPSHQVTQMGQEVILRCVPISNHLYFYWYRQILGQKVEFLVSFYNNEISEKSEIFDDQFSVERPDGSNFTLKIRSTKLEDSAMYFCASTYGQTDTQYFGPGTRLTVL.

The sample holds one count of this clone. The chain joins TRBV11-2 to TRBJ2-1, with D unresolved. The germline gives CDR1 SGHAT, CDR2 FQNNGV. The CDR3 length is 14 residues. V lost 1 base and J 9 bases, leaving 13 bases between the germline ends. In nucleotides, the CDR3 is TGTGCCAGCAGCTTAGCAGAGTTACTGGGTGAGCAGTTCTTC. This sequence encodes CASSLAELLGEQFF.

The chain employs TRBV4-3 and TRBJ1-4, with D perhaps TRBD1 (5 bases). The germline gives CDR1 LGHNA, CDR2 YSLEER. V was trimmed by 4 bases and J by 4 bases, leaving 16 bases between them. CDR3 size: 16 residues. CDR3 sequence: CASSLGIQDFNEKLFF. CDR3 nucleotides: TGCGCCAGCAGCCTGGGGATACAGGATTTTAATGAAAAACTGTTTTTT.

CDR3 amino acids: CASSPNQGALYGYTF. CDR3 in DNA: TGCGCCAGCAGCCCTAACCAGGGGGCCTTATATGGCTACACCTTC. This sequence joins TRBV5-1 and TRBJ1-2; 8 nucleotides line up with TRBD1. With V trimmed by 4 bases and J by 5 bases, 10 bases remained unmatched. Germline CDR1 and CDR2: SGHRS and YFSETQ. The CDR3 spans 15 residues.

The gene calls are TRBV9 and TRBJ2-7, with TRBD2 matching over 11 bases. V shed 0 bases and J 0 bases; nucleotides not matched to a gene: 5. Germline V gives CDR1 SGDLS, CDR2 YYNGEE. The CDR3 runs to 17 residues. The CDR3 region has the DNA TGTGCCAGCAGCGTAGGACCTAGCGGGGGGTCCTCCTACGAGCAGTACTTC. Its translation: CASSVGPSGGSSYEQYF. Based on the CDR3 plus reference TRBV9 and TRBJ2-7, the full variable domain is DSGVTQTPKHLITATGQRVTLRCSPRSGDLSVYWYQQSLDQGLQFLIQYYNGEERAKGNILERFSAQQFPDLHSELNLSSLELGDSALYFCASSVGPSGGSSYEQYFGPGTRLTVT.

The chain carries TRBV7-2 and TRBJ1-1; D is unresolved. The V and J ends lost 3 bases and 0 bases respectively, with 8 bases between them. Per the germline V gene, CDR1 is SGHTA and CDR2 is FQGNSA. CDR3 size: 14 residues. Here the CDR3 DNA reads TGTGCCAGCAGCTTCGCGTCCATGAACACTGAAGCTTTCTTT. Translated, it gives CASSFASMNTEAFF.

The chain combines TRBV2 with TRBJ1-6, with a weak D call TRBD1 (5 bases). V shed 7 bases and J shed 9 bases, with 7 bases lying between them. The CDR3 consists of 11 residues. Germline V lookup: CDR1 SNHLY, CDR2 FYNNEI. The CDR3, as DNA: TGTGCCAGCAATCAGGGTTCACCCCTCCACTTT. It codes for CASNQGSPLHF.

The rearrangement links TRBV10-3 to TRBJ2-2; TRBD2 matches 10 bases. The V and J ends lost 7 bases and 6 bases, in that order; junction bases with no gene match: 5. The CDR3 is 14 amino acids. Germline CDR1 ENHRY, CDR2 SYGVKD. Written as DNA, the CDR3 is TGTGCCATCAAGAGCGGGGGGGCCCCCGGGGAGCTGTTTTTT. Its translation is CAIKSGGAPGELFF.

This chain joins TRBV18 and TRBJ2-3; D unresolved. Trimming took 6 bases from V and 3 from J, leaving 7 bases between them. The CDR3 contains 12 residues. From germline, CDR1 is KGHSH and CDR2 LQKENI. CDR3 in DNA: TGTGCCAGCTCCTATCAGACAGATACGCAGTATTTT. Translation gives CASSYQTDTQYF.

CDR3 in amino acids: CASSLAGRGDEQYF. CDR3 bases: TGCGCCAGCAGCTTGGCGGGGAGGGGTGACGAGCAGTACTTC. This chain connects TRBV5-1 to TRBJ2-7, with 7 bases identical to TRBD2. From germline, CDR1 is SGHRS and CDR2 YFSETQ. V lost 0 bases to trimming and J lost 5 bases; unmatched junction nucleotides: 5. The length of the CDR3 is 14 residues.

The chain joins TRBV7-9 to TRBJ2-3, with TRBD2 identical over 13 bases. Trimming removed 4 bases from V and 6 bases from J; junction bases left unmatched: 13. The germline CDR1 and CDR2 sequences are SEHNR and FQNEAQ (reference sequence). The CDR3 extends over 18 amino acids. CDR3 nucleotide sequence: TGTGCCAGCAGCTATTGGACTAGCGGGGGCTGGGTAGCTGATACGCAGTATTTT. Protein: CASSYWTSGGWVADTQYF.

This clone was picked up a small number of times. The rearrangement links TRBV21-1 to TRBJ1-1. TRBV21-1 is classified as a pseudogene. The CDR3 has 11 amino acids. The DNA for the CDR3 is TGTGCCAGCAGCAAAGACCGTGAAGCTTTCTTT. This codes for CASSKDREAFF.

The gene calls are TRBV7-9 and TRBJ2-3; TRBD2 matches at 8 bases. The V gene end was trimmed by 3 bases and the J gene end by 10 bases; junction bases not matched to a gene: 9. Germline lookup yields CDR1 SEHNR and CDR2 FQNEAQ (reference sequence). This CDR3 contains 14 residues. The CDR3 is CASSLSGGGPSQYF. The CDR3 DNA reads as TGTGCCAGCAGCTTGAGCGGGGGTGGGCCCTCGCAGTATTTT. Using reference TRBV7-9 and TRBJ2-3 for the parts outside the CDR3, the full variable domain is DTGVSQNPRHKITKRGQNVTFRCDPISEHNRLYWYRQTLGQGPEFLTYFQNEAQLEKSRLLSDRFSAERPKGSFSTLEIQRTEQGDSAMYLCASSLSGGGPSQYFGPGTRLTVL.

The V call is TRBV5-1, the J call TRBJ2-5; 8 positions match TRBD2. With V trimmed by 4 bases and J by 2 bases, 1 base remained unmatched. This CDR3 is 13 amino acids long. In germline, CDR1 is SGHRS, CDR2 YFSETQ. The CDR3 protein is CASSGTRQETQYF. CDR3 sequence (DNA): TGCGCCAGCAGCGGGACTAGACAAGAGACCCAGTACTTC.

The chain is built from TRBV19 and TRBJ2-2; D gene uncertain. This CDR3 comprises 14 residues. V was cut by 1 base and J by 1 base, with 4 bases left in between. The germline V gene encodes CDR1 LNHDA and CDR2 SQIVND (reference sequence). In DNA, the CDR3 is TGTGCCAGTAGTATAGGTCAGAACACCGGGGAGCTGTTTTTT. This gives the protein CASSIGQNTGELFF.

The DNA for the CDR3 is TGTGCCAGCAGTTACGCGGGACTCTCCTACGAGCAGTACTTC. Translating it yields CASSYAGLSYEQYF. This sequence joins TRBV6-5 and TRBJ2-7; maybe TRBD2 (6 bases). In germline, CDR1 is MNHEY, CDR2 SVGAGI. This CDR3 contains 14 residues. Trimming stripped 2 bases from V and 0 bases from J, with 8 bases between.

CDR3 amino acids: CASSPERTRDKETQYF. The CDR3 DNA is TGCGCCAGCAGCCCCGAGAGAACTAGGGATAAAGAGACCCAGTACTTC. The rearrangement joins TRBV4-1 to TRBJ2-5; D possibly corresponds to TRBD2 (5 bases). This CDR3 has 16 amino acids. Germline loops: CDR1 MGHRA, CDR2 YSYEKL. Trimming shortened V by 4 bases and J by 3 bases, and 18 bases separated the two germline ends.

The chain couples TRBV14 to TRBJ1-6; D uncertain. The CDR3 contains 15 residues. Trimming removed 2 bases from V and 7 bases from J, with 12 bases in between. Germline V gives CDR1 SGHDN, CDR2 FVKESK. This chain's CDR3 is CASSQFGTENSPLHF. The CDR3 DNA reads TGTGCCAGCAGCCAATTCGGTACAGAGAATTCACCCCTCCACTTT.

V usage is TRBV6-1 and J usage is TRBJ2-1; TRBD2 agrees at 10 bases. V lost 2 bases to trimming and J lost 9 bases; unmatched junction nucleotides: 7. The CDR3 is 15 residues long. From germline, CDR1 is MNHNS and CDR2 SASEGT. CDR3 DNA: TGTGCCAGCAGTGAACTAGCGGGGGCCTTTGGTGAGCAGTTCTTC. Residues: CASSELAGAFGEQFF.

The rearrangement uses TRBV25-1 and TRBJ1-1, with D perhaps matching TRBD1 (5 bases). The V gene lost 1 base and the J gene lost 0 bases, with 12 bases spanning the gap. CDR1 and CDR2 from the germline V gene are MGHDK and SYGVNS. The CDR3 is made up of 16 amino acids. The CDR3 nucleotides read TGTGCCAGCAGTGAATCTAAAGGGGCTTTGAACACTGAAGCTTTCTTT. The encoded protein is CASSESKGALNTEAFF.

V is TRBV18 and J is TRBJ2-1; D remains ambiguous. Germline CDR1 and CDR2: KGHSH and LQKENI. The germline V and J ends were trimmed by 1 base and 10 bases, with 8 bases remaining between them. The CDR3 runs to 12 residues. This CDR3 is CASSPQGREQFF. In DNA, the CDR3 is TGTGCCAGCTCACCACAGGGTCGGGAGCAGTTCTTC.

V usage is TRBV29-1 and J usage is TRBJ1-1; D ambiguous. Germline V gene data show CDR1 as SQVTM and CDR2 as ANQGSEA. The CDR3 sequence is 14 residues long. Deletions cut 5 bases from V and 5 bases from J, with 18 bases between. In nucleotides, the CDR3 is TGCAGCGTTTTATGGTACACCCAAAAGACTGAAGCTTTCTTT. It translates to CSVLWYTQKTEAFF.

The chain recombines TRBV7-2 with TRBJ2-1; perhaps D is TRBD1 or TRBD2 (6 bases each). Germline assignment: CDR1 SGHTA and CDR2 FQGNSA. The CDR3 runs 15 residues. V gave up 0 bases and J gave up 12 bases, with 18 bases separating them. CDR3 nucleotide sequence: TGTGCCAGCAGCTTAGCGTCGTCGGGGGCCGCATCGCAGTTCTTC. Translation gives CASSLASSGAASQFF.

This chain joins TRBV5-1 and TRBJ2-7; a weak D match, TRBD2 (6 bases). This CDR3 has 13 amino acids. CDR1 SGHRS and CDR2 YFSETQ come from the germline V gene. V lost 3 bases, J lost 5 bases, and 12 bases lay in between. CDR3 in amino acids: CASSSRDFNEQYF. The CDR3, as DNA: TGCGCCAGCAGCTCCCGGGACTTTAACGAGCAGTACTTC.

The V call is TRBV7-2, the J call TRBJ2-5; D assignment may be TRBD1 or TRBD2 (5 bases each). The V end was cut by 5 bases, the J end by 5 bases, with 18 bases between. The V gene's germline CDR1 is SGHTA and CDR2 FQGNSA. The CDR3 runs 15 residues. The DNA for the CDR3 is TGTGCCAGCAGCACTAGGGGTTTGCAGGTCGAGACCCAGTACTTC. Protein sequence: CASSTRGLQVETQYF.

The J gene is TRBJ1-4, the V gene TRBV4-3; 7 nucleotides match TRBD1. Germline V gene lookup returns CDR1 LGHNA and CDR2 YSLEER. The CDR3 is 16 residues long. Trimming took 0 bases from V and 8 from J; bases not matched to a gene: 9. CDR3 loop: CASSQEFRQGREKLFF. CDR3 sequence (DNA): TGCGCCAGCAGCCAAGAATTCCGACAGGGCCGGGAAAAACTGTTTTTT.

The genes are TRBV19 and TRBJ1-2; D is possibly TRBD1 (5 bases). Germline CDR1 LNHDA, CDR2 SQIVND (reference sequence). Trimming stripped 7 bases from V and 6 bases from J, with 15 bases between. The CDR3 totals 13 residues. CDR3 bases: TGTGCCAGTAATGAAGGCAGGGTGAATGGCTACACCTTC. Its protein is CASNEGRVNGYTF.

The chain links TRBV18 to TRBJ1-1, with D unresolved. In germline, CDR1 is KGHSH, CDR2 LQKENI. The CDR3 covers 15 residues. The V gene lost 3 bases and the J gene lost 3 bases, with 14 bases spanning the gap. DNA for the CDR3: TGTGCCAGCTCACCGAACCAGGCGGGAGACACTGAAGCTTTCTTT. Amino acids: CASSPNQAGDTEAFF.

The chain employs TRBV7-2 and TRBJ1-4; tentative D call: TRBD1 (5 bases). The CDR3 contains 15 residues. CDR1 and CDR2 (germline): SGHTA, FQGNSA. The V and J ends lost 5 bases and 1 base respectively, with 11 bases between them. CDR3 in DNA: TGTGCCAGCAGCCAGCAGGGAGGAACTAATGAAAAACTGTTTTTT. As protein: CASSQQGGTNEKLFF.